The next 7 T cell receptor beta chains were all read from a single sample in a study of cytomegalovirus exposure and HLA in healthy donors (dated by TCRdb to about 2017). Library construction relied on the immunoSEQ multiplex PCR assay. For the multiplex PCR, a mixture combining 60 forward primers for TCR Vbeta segments and 13 reverse primers for TCR Jbeta segments was used. Held by TCRdb, this immuneACCESS table contains in-frame sequences only and omits some clones. Under half of the omission traces to an unresolved V gene where checked; the cause of the rest is unknown. The sample contains approximately 150,000 clones, 77% of them found a single time. 1.4% to 1.5% of the sample is taken by the ten largest. The sequencing input was PBMCs. The origin of the receptors is a woman younger than 45 in good health and CMV-seropositive.

The gene calls are TRBV11-3 and TRBJ2-1, with 10 positions matching TRBD2. The CDR3 has 14 amino acids. From germline, CDR1 is SGHNT and CDR2 YENEEA. V lost 2 bases and J lost 8; bases outside the gene matches: 3. The CDR3 DNA reads as TGTGCCAGCAGCTTAAGGACTAGCGGTTATGAGCAGTTCTTC. Translated: CASSLRTSGYEQFF.

The chain links TRBV7-9 to TRBJ2-3; 7 bases map to TRBD1. Trimming removed 4 bases from V and 5 bases from J; junction bases left unmatched: 12. This CDR3 spans 16 amino acids. Germline values: CDR1 SEHNR, CDR2 FQNEAQ (reference sequence). CDR3 in DNA: TGTGCCAGCAGCTCGGGACAGCGGTCCGTGGGAGATACGCAGTATTTT. Amino acid sequence: CASSSGQRSVGDTQYF.

V is TRBV18 and J is TRBJ1-2, with a possible D match to TRBD1 (5 bases). The ends were cut back, 3 bases at V and 3 bases at J, with 14 bases in the middle. CDR1 and CDR2 from the germline V gene are KGHSH and LQKENI. This CDR3 contains 15 residues. CDR3: CASSPTTEIDYGYTF. CDR3 DNA: TGTGCCAGCTCACCTACGACAGAAATCGACTATGGCTACACCTTC.

The chain carries TRBV10-2 and TRBJ1-4; D remains ambiguous. This CDR3 has 12 amino acids. Germline V gives CDR1 WSHSY, CDR2 SAAADI. V dropped 8 bases and J dropped 8 bases, with 12 bases sitting between them. CDR3 bases: TGCGCCAGCGGCCCGGCGGGGGAAAAACTGTTTTTT. Encoded protein: CASGPAGEKLFF.

This chain connects TRBV4-3 to TRBJ2-1; 7 bases match TRBD1. The CDR3 loop spans 14 amino acids. Germline V gene data show CDR1 as LGHNA and CDR2 as YSLEER. The J segment lost 6 bases and the V segment lost 0 bases, leaving 2 bases of the junction unmatched. This chain's CDR3 is CASSQEAGGNEQFF. The CDR3, as DNA: TGCGCCAGCAGCCAAGAGGCAGGGGGCAATGAGCAGTTCTTC.

This clone occurred a few times. The V and J genes are TRBV27 and TRBJ1-4; 11 bases match TRBD1. After removal of 2 bases from V and 8 bases from J, the junction contained 7 bases not matched to a gene. The V gene's germline CDR1 is MNHEY and CDR2 SMNVEV (reference sequence). CDR3 length: 16 residues. The DNA of the CDR3 is TGTGCCAGCAGTTTAGGAGTGGGACAGGGGGAAGAAAAACTGTTTTTT. Its protein is CASSLGVGQGEEKLFF.

J is TRBJ2-5 and V is TRBV30; a possible D gene is TRBD2 (7 bases). V was shortened by 5 bases and J by 0 bases, with 16 bases between the two germline ends. This CDR3 has 15 amino acids. CDR1 is GTSNPN and CDR2 is SVGIG in the germline V gene (reference sequence). CDR3 nucleotide sequence: TGTGCCTGGGAAGGGGGGGGCGTCCACCAAGAGACCCAGTACTTC. Residues: CAWEGGGVHQETQYF.